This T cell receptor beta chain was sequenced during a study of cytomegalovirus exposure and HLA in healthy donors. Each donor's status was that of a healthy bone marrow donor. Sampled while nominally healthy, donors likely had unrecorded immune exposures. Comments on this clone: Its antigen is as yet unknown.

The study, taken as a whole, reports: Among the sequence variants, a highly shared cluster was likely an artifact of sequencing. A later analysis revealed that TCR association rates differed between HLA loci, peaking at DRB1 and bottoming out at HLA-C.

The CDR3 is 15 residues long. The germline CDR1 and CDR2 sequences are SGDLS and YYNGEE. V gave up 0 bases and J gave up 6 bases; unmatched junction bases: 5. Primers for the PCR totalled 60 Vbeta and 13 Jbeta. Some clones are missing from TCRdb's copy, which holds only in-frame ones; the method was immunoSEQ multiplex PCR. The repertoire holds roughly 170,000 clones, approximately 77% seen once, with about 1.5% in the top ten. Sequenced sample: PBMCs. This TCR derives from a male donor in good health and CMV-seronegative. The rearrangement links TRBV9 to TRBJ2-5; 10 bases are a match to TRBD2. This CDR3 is CASSVGTSGMQTQYF. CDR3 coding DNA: TGTGCCAGCAGCGTAGGAACTAGCGGGATGCAGACCCAGTACTTC.